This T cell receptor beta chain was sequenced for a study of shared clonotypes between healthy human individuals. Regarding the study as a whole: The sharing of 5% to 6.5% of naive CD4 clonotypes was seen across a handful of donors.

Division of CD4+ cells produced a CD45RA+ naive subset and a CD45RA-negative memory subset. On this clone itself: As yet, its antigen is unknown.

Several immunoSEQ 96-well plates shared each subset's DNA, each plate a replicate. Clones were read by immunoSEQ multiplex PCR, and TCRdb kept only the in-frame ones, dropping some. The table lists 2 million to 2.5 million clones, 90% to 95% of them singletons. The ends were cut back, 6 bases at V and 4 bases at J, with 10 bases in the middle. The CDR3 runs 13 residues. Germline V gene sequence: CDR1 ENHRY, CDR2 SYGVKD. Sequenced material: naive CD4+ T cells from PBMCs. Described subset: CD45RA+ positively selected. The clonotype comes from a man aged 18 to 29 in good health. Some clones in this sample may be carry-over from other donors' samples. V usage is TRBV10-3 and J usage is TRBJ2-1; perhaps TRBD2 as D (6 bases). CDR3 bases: TGTGCCATCAGCCGGACTACATACAATGAGCAGTTCTTC. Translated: CAISRTTYNEQFF.